The 4 T cell receptor beta chains listed next were all sequenced from one sample in a study of T cells after yellow fever vaccination. Each CDR3 protein gets one entry after TCRdb re-called the 5' RACE reads with MiXCR. The sample holds around 340,000 distinct CDR3 sequences, about an eighth seen once. Specimen: CD4+ T cells sorted from PBMCs, collected 15 days after the yellow fever booster vaccination. These receptors were obtained from a man aged 18 to 29 who received the YFV17D yellow fever vaccine.

The chain links TRBV6-2 or TRBV6-3 to TRBJ1-5; D might be TRBD1 (5 bases). CDR1 is MNHEY, CDR2 SVGEGT, per germline. Trimming pared 2 bases from V and 7 bases from J, leaving 9 bases between. There are 13 residues in the CDR3. The CDR3 coding sequence is TGTGCCAGCAGTTACGAGGGGAAACAGCCCCAGCATTTT. Its protein product is CASSYEGKQPQHF.

This clonotype was seen more than once but under ten times. This chain connects TRBV18 to TRBJ1-4; no firm D call. Per the germline V gene, CDR1 is KGHSH and CDR2 is LQKENI. The CDR3 is made up of 15 amino acids. V shed 2 bases and J shed 0 bases, with 7 bases lying between them. The CDR3 region is CASSPGFATNEKLFF. The CDR3 DNA is TGTGCCAGCTCACCAGGGTTTGCAACTAATGAAAAACTGTTTTTT.

This clonotype was recorded many times. V usage is TRBV5-1 and J usage is TRBJ2-5; TRBD1 is a possible D gene (6 bases). Trimming removed 0 bases at V and 1 base at J, with 10 bases between. Germline V gene data show CDR1 as SGHRS and CDR2 as YFSETQ. This CDR3 contains 15 residues. Here the CDR3 reads CASSLAGGSQETQYF. CDR3 bases: TGCGCCAGCAGCTTGGCTGGGGGCAGCCAAGAGACCCAGTACTTC.

V is TRBV4-1 and J is TRBJ2-2; 11 bases fit TRBD1. The CDR3 runs to 16 residues. The germline CDR1 and CDR2 sequences are MGHRA and YSYEKL. Trimming removed 2 bases from V and 6 bases from J; junction bases left unmatched: 5. DNA for the CDR3: TGCGCCAGCAGCCAACCTGGGACAGGGGGAGCCGGGGAGCTGTTTTTT. Translated, it gives CASSQPGTGGAGELFF.